The clone carrying this T cell receptor (beta chain) turned up a few times. This entry comes from a study of blood T cell repertoires in COVID-19. TCRdb's table, derived via immunoSEQ multiplex PCR, lists solely in-frame clones and lacks some. The sample holds around 150,000 clones, approximately 84% seen once. Germline V lookup: CDR1 SGHNT, CDR2 YYREEE (reference sequence). CDR3 size: 16 residues. J gave up 3 bases and V 4 bases, and 10 bases lay outside the gene matches. The specimen was peripheral blood. The chain uses TRBV5-4 and TRBJ1-3, with 7 bases that match TRBD1. This sequence was found in a man between 65 and 85 years old with acute or convalescent COVID-19. This chain's CDR3 is CASSVGNGQVGNTIYF. DNA of the CDR3: TGTGCCAGCAGCGTGGGAAATGGACAGGTTGGAAACACCATATATTTT.